The 10 T cell receptor beta chains below come from one sample, sequenced in a study of T cells in Graves' hyperthyroidism and ophthalmopathy. What was amplified from RNA transcripts were TCR beta CDR3 regions. First-round RT-PCR with HTBI primers amplified the TCR CDR3 region. TCRdb ran MiXCR on the multiplex PCR reads and lists one entry per CDR3 protein. The table lists about 610,000 distinct CDR3 sequences, 14% to 15% of them singletons. Sequencing was done on a sample of blood. These receptors were obtained from a woman aged 40 to 55 with Graves' ophthalmopathy.

This clonotype was observed many times. The chain couples TRBV11-2 to TRBJ1-2; weak D call: TRBD1 (6 bases). The CDR3 is 16 amino acids. Germline assignment: CDR1 SGHAT and CDR2 FQNNGV. V was trimmed by 2 bases and J by 1 base, leaving 14 bases between them. The CDR3 nucleotides are TGTGCCAGCAGCTTAAAGGGCCCGGACAGTAACTATGGCTACACCTTC. It is translated as CASSLKGPDSNYGYTF.

This clonotype was recorded a few times. This chain links TRBV5-5 with TRBJ2-7, with 8 nucleotides matching TRBD2. Looked up from germline, CDR1 is SGHKS and CDR2 is YYEKEE (reference sequence). V was pared by 3 bases and J by 1 base, with 6 bases of the junction left unmatched. This CDR3 is 15 amino acids long. CDR3 coding DNA: TGTGCCAGCAGCTCCCAAGGGACTAGTTCCTACGAGCAGTACTTC. Translating gives CASSSQGTSSYEQYF.

This clonotype appeared many times. This rearrangement joins TRBV11-2 to TRBJ2-5; D could derive from TRBD1 or TRBD2 (5 bases each). This CDR3 spans 14 amino acids. V dropped 6 bases and J dropped 7 bases, with 18 bases sitting between them. The germline V gene has CDR1 SGHAT and CDR2 FQNNGV. The CDR3 reads CASSTGTLLWTQYF. DNA for the CDR3: TGTGCCAGCAGTACTGGGACGCTACTTTGGACCCAGTACTTC.

This clonotype has just a few counts. The CDR3 DNA reads TGTGCCAGCAGTTTAGTCTGGGACAGGGGCCAGTATTTT. Translated, it gives CASSLVWDRGQYF. The V gene is TRBV27, the J gene TRBJ2-3; TRBD1 aligns across 10 bases. The germline V gene has CDR1 MNHEY and CDR2 SMNVEV (reference sequence). The V segment lost 2 bases and the J segment 12 bases; nucleotides outside the gene matches: 5. This CDR3 comprises 13 residues.

The chain uses TRBV11-1 and TRBJ2-7, with TRBD1 matching 9 bases. With V trimmed by 5 bases and J by 3 bases, 14 bases remained unmatched. The germline CDR1 and CDR2 sequences are SGHAT and FQDESV (reference sequence). The CDR3 loop spans 17 amino acids. In nucleotides, the CDR3 is TGTGCCAGCAGCGAGTCGACCGGGACAGGGATGAACTACGAGCAGTACTTC. It translates to CASSESTGTGMNYEQYF.

This clonotype showed up just a few times. The rearrangement joins TRBV7-8 to TRBJ2-5; D may be TRBD2 (6 bases). Looked up from germline, CDR1 is SGHVS and CDR2 is FQNEAQ. The V end was cut by 0 bases, the J end by 4 bases, with 9 bases between. This CDR3 has 14 amino acids. CDR3 residues: CASSLASGTETQYF. CDR3 DNA: TGTGCCAGCAGCTTAGCTAGCGGAACAGAGACCCAGTACTTC.

This clonotype was seen ten or more times. The chain carries TRBV5-1 and TRBJ2-7; tentatively, D is TRBD1 (6 bases). The CDR3 totals 14 residues. V lost 3 bases and J lost 1, with 11 bases in between. Germline V gene sequence: CDR1 SGHRS, CDR2 YFSETQ. CDR3 nucleotides: TGCGCCAGCAGCTATAACAGGGATTCCTACGAGCAGTACTTC. Translation: CASSYNRDSYEQYF.

This clonotype was counted at least ten times. V usage is TRBV12-3 or TRBV12-4 and J usage is TRBJ1-1; weak D call: TRBD1 (5 bases). The CDR3 extends over 14 amino acids. The V end was cut by 6 bases, the J end by 0 bases, with 11 bases between. CDR3: CASSTGTVNTEAFF. CDR3 DNA sequence: TGTGCCAGCAGCACCGGGACGGTGAACACTGAAGCTTTCTTT.

In this sample, this clonotype turned up a few times. Possible read error: a much larger clone is one base away. This sequence joins TRBV15 and TRBJ2-5; the D is unclear. Germline V gene lookup returns CDR1 LNHNV and CDR2 YYDKDF (reference sequence). The CDR3 runs to 15 residues. This CDR3 reads CVTSRDYGFQETQYF. Here the CDR3 DNA reads TGTGTCACCAGCAGAGATTACGGCTTCCAAGAGACCCAGTACTTC.

This clonotype came up once. V is TRBV15 and J is TRBJ2-2, with D perhaps assigned TRBD1 or TRBD2 (5 bases each). CDR3 length: 15 residues. Germline V gene data show CDR1 as LNHNV and CDR2 as YYDKDF (reference sequence). Trimming took off 6 bases at V and 7 bases at J, with 18 bases between the two ends. The CDR3: CATRWDGKGIGELFF. The CDR3 nucleotides read TGTGCCACCAGATGGGACGGAAAGGGCATCGGGGAGCTGTTTTTT.